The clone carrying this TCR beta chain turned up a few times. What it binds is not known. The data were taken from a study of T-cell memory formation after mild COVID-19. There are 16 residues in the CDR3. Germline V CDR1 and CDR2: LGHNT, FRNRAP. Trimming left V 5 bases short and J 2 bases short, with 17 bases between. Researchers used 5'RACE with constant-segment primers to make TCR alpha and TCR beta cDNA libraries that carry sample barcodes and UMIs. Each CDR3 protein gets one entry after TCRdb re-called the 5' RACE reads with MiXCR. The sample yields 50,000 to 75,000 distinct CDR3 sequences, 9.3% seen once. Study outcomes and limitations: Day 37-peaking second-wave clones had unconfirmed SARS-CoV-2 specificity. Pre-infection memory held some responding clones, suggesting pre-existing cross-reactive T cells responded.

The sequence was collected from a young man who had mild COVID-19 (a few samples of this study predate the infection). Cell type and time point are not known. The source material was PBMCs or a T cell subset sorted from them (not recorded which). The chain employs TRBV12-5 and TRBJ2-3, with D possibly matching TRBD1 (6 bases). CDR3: CASGPLFAGATDTQYF. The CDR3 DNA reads TGTGCTAGTGGTCCCCTATTTGCAGGGGCCACAGATACGCAGTATTTT.